This entry lists 26 T cell receptor beta chains sequenced from one sample in a study of type 1 regulatory T cells. TCRdb recomputed calls from the reads with MiXCR, one row per CDR3 protein. This table holds tens of thousands of distinct CDR3 sequences, 72% found once. Antigen specificity for these receptors is unknown. The sample taken for sequencing was cultured T cells, either the whole culture or a sorted T cell fraction (not recorded which). Subset indicated: Tr1-enriched cell product generated in vitro against host alloantigens. These receptors originate from a human donor in good health.

The rearrangement uses TRBV7-2 and TRBJ2-1; 8 bases are a match to TRBD2. The trim removed 5 bases at V and 9 bases at J, leaving 12 bases unmatched. Looked up from germline, CDR1 is SGHTA and CDR2 is FQGNSA. The CDR3 has 15 residues. DNA for the CDR3: TGTGCCAGCAGCCATTCCCGCGGGGGGCGGGGTGAGCAGTTCTTC. Residues: CASSHSRGGRGEQFF.

This chain connects TRBV7-9 to TRBJ1-5, with D perhaps TRBD1 (5 bases). The V gene's germline CDR1 is SEHNR and CDR2 FQNEAQ (reference sequence). The CDR3 has 14 amino acids. V shed 6 bases and J shed 9 bases, with 18 bases lying between them. The DNA for the CDR3 is TGTGCCAGCAGTCTCGGAGGGACCCAGCGGCCCCAGCATTTT. Amino acids: CASSLGGTQRPQHF.

The rearrangement links TRBV7-9 to TRBJ1-2, with TRBD1 matching over 8 bases. This CDR3 contains 15 residues. V gave up 5 bases and J gave up 8 bases; unmatched junction bases: 13. Germline CDR1 is SEHNR and CDR2 is FQNEAQ (reference sequence). The CDR3 bases are TGTGCCAGCAGCGTCGGACAGGGCTCCGTTGGGGGCTACACCTTC. Its translation is CASSVGQGSVGGYTF.

This chain joins TRBV7-8 and TRBJ1-2; a weak D match, TRBD1 (5 bases). V was cut by 4 bases and J by 8 bases, with 14 bases left in between. Germline V gene data show CDR1 as SGHVS and CDR2 as FQNEAQ. This CDR3 is 13 amino acids long. CDR3: CASSSQALTGYTF. CDR3 DNA sequence: TGTGCCAGCAGCTCACAGGCCTTAACGGGCTACACCTTC.

This clonotype was found once. V is TRBV6-5 and J is TRBJ2-7, with 11 positions matching TRBD2. CDR1 is MNHEY and CDR2 is SVGAGI in the germline V gene. The CDR3 has 15 amino acids. The trim removed 5 bases at V and 0 bases at J, leaving 3 bases unmatched. The CDR3 is CASSATSGSSYEQYF. Here the CDR3 DNA reads TGTGCCAGCAGTGCAACTAGCGGGAGCTCCTACGAGCAGTACTTC.

The rearrangement uses TRBV5-1 and TRBJ1-2; 11 nucleotides agree with TRBD1. This CDR3 region has 14 residues. V shed 3 bases and J 3 bases; nucleotides not matched to a gene: 1. Germline V gene sequence: CDR1 SGHRS, CDR2 YFSETQ. CDR3 sequence reads: CASSSGQGDYGYTF. In DNA form, the CDR3 reads TGCGCCAGCAGCTCGGGACAGGGGGACTATGGCTACACCTTC.

The rearrangement links TRBV7-2 to TRBJ1-1; maybe TRBD1 (5 bases). Deletions cut 2 bases from V and 8 bases from J, with 12 bases between. The CDR3 loop spans 13 amino acids. Germline CDR1 SGHTA, CDR2 FQGNSA. Written as DNA, the CDR3 is TGTGCCAGCAGCTTAATCCAGCGGGGCGAAGCTTTCTTT. This codes for CASSLIQRGEAFF.

The chain combines TRBV5-1 with TRBJ2-1, with 11 bases lining up with TRBD2. The CDR3 is made up of 16 amino acids. Germline CDR1 SGHRS, CDR2 YFSETQ. Trimming cost V 2 bases and J 6 bases; bases outside gene matches: 7. CDR3 bases: TGCGCCAGCAGCTTAGATAGCGGGGGGGCCCGCAATGAGCAGTTCTTC. It yields the protein CASSLDSGGARNEQFF.

The chain has TRBV19 and TRBJ1-2; possibly TRBD1 for D (5 bases). Germline CDR1 LNHDA, CDR2 SQIVND (reference sequence). The CDR3 covers 14 residues. The V and J ends lost 6 bases and 0 bases respectively, with 11 bases between them. DNA of the CDR3: TGTGCCAGTAGGCGTCAGGGAACTAACTATGGCTACACCTTC. Its protein product is CASRRQGTNYGYTF.

This chain joins TRBV29-1 and TRBJ1-2; no firm D call. The CDR3 runs 12 residues. The ends were cut back, 6 bases at V and 8 bases at J, with 16 bases in the middle. Germline values: CDR1 SQVTM, CDR2 ANQGSEA. Here the CDR3 reads CSVRTEDLGYTF. In DNA form, the CDR3 reads TGCAGCGTCCGGACGGAGGACCTCGGCTACACCTTC.

The rearrangement joins TRBV20-1 to TRBJ1-6; no clear D gene. The CDR3 contains 16 residues. CDR1 is DFQATT, CDR2 SNEGSKA, per germline (reference sequence). The V and J ends lost 6 bases and 5 bases respectively, with 20 bases between them. CDR3 region: CSAEPYMTRNNSPLHF. The CDR3 bases are TGCAGTGCAGAACCCTATATGACCAGGAATAATTCACCCCTCCACTTT.

This clonotype appeared a single time. The V and J genes are TRBV5-1 and TRBJ2-4, with D tentatively TRBD2 (5 bases). CDR1 is SGHRS and CDR2 is YFSETQ in the germline V gene. This CDR3 is built from 17 residues. Deletions cut 4 bases from V and 3 bases from J, with 20 bases between. CDR3 region: CASSPNPTSQGKNIQYF. CDR3 DNA: TGCGCCAGCAGCCCGAATCCTACTAGTCAAGGCAAAAACATTCAGTACTTC.

This rearrangement joins TRBV7-2 to TRBJ2-3, with TRBD2 matching 10 bases. The germline V gene has CDR1 SGHTA and CDR2 FQGNSA. This CDR3 spans 14 amino acids. V lost 5 bases, J lost 3 bases, and 2 bases stayed unmatched. CDR3 sequence (DNA): TGTGCCAGCAGCCAGGGACTAGCGACAGATACGCAGTATTTT. It is translated as CASSQGLATDTQYF.

The J gene is TRBJ1-2, the V gene TRBV7-2; D may be TRBD1 (5 bases). CDR1 is SGHTA, CDR2 FQGNSA, per germline. This CDR3 comprises 14 residues. Trimming removed 5 bases at V and 0 bases at J, with 10 bases between. The CDR3 DNA sequence: TGTGCCAGCAGCAAAAGACAGTCTAACTATGGCTACACCTTC. Translating gives CASSKRQSNYGYTF.

This sequence joins TRBV20-1 and TRBJ2-3; D may correspond to TRBD1 or TRBD2 (6 bases each). Germline V lookup: CDR1 DFQATT, CDR2 SNEGSKA (reference sequence). The CDR3 is made up of 14 amino acids. Trimming removed 6 bases at V and 0 bases at J, with 13 bases between. The DNA for the CDR3 is TGCAGTGCCCCGCCGGGGGCTAGCACAGATACGCAGTATTTT. Translating gives CSAPPGASTDTQYF.

The V call is TRBV5-1, the J call TRBJ1-3, with D tentatively TRBD1 (6 bases). V lost 0 bases, J lost 4 bases, and 8 bases lay in between. The CDR3 is 14 residues long. Per germline, CDR1 SGHRS and CDR2 YFSETQ. This chain's CDR3 is CASSLAGTGNTIYF. The CDR3 DNA sequence: TGCGCCAGCAGCTTGGCCGGGACAGGAAACACCATATATTTT.

The V gene is TRBV11-2, the J gene TRBJ2-5; tentatively, D is TRBD1 (5 bases). V dropped 1 base and J dropped 7 bases, with 10 bases sitting between them. Germline-derived CDR1 and CDR2 are SGHAT and FQNNGV. There are 13 residues in the CDR3. Here the CDR3 DNA reads TGTGCCAGCAGCTTAGCAGGGCCTCGGACCCAGTACTTC. Protein: CASSLAGPRTQYF.

This clonotype was observed a few times. This rearrangement joins TRBV5-1 to TRBJ1-1; D not resolved. V lost 4 bases, J lost 1 base, and 11 bases lay in between. Germline V gene sequence: CDR1 SGHRS, CDR2 YFSETQ. This CDR3 region has 14 residues. CDR3 protein: CASSRALSNTEAFF. CDR3 DNA: TGCGCCAGCAGCCGGGCTCTTTCGAACACTGAAGCTTTCTTT.

This CDR3 reads CSVYGGTSLGETQYF. The CDR3 nucleotides read TGCAGCGTTTACGGAGGGACTAGCTTAGGAGAGACCCAGTACTTC. The chain recombines TRBV29-1 with TRBJ2-5; TRBD2 matches 9 bases. Germline V CDR1 and CDR2: SQVTM, ANQGSEA. The CDR3 has 15 amino acids. Trimming removed 5 bases from V and 4 bases from J; junction bases left unmatched: 11.

This clonotype qualifies as medium-sized. The chain has TRBV7-3 and TRBJ1-1, with unresolved D. Germline CDR1 SGHTA, CDR2 FQGTGA. The germline V and J ends were trimmed by 2 bases and 4 bases, with 11 bases remaining between them. This CDR3 has 14 residues. CDR3 in amino acids: CASSLSHSSTEAFF. The CDR3 DNA is TGTGCCAGCAGCTTATCTCACAGTTCCACTGAAGCTTTCTTT.

This clonotype has only a few counts. The CDR3 loop is CASILTGLNYGYTF. The CDR3 DNA follows: TGTGCCAGCATCCTCACAGGGCTGAACTATGGCTACACCTTC. J is TRBJ1-2 and V is TRBV6-6, with D possibly matching TRBD1 (6 bases). Germline V CDR1 and CDR2: MNHNY, SVGAGI (reference sequence). The CDR3 is made up of 14 amino acids. V was cut by 7 bases and J by 2 bases, with 14 bases left in between.

The chain uses TRBV11-3 and TRBJ2-1; no clear D. The CDR3 runs 13 residues. The V gene lost 3 bases and the J gene lost 12 bases, with 15 bases spanning the gap. The germline V gene encodes CDR1 SGHNT and CDR2 YENEEA. The CDR3 here is CASSFVWTSWQFF. In DNA form, the CDR3 reads TGTGCCAGCAGCTTTGTATGGACCTCTTGGCAGTTCTTC.

This chain connects TRBV5-1 to TRBJ2-2; D possibly uses TRBD1 or TRBD2 (6 bases each). CDR1 is SGHRS, CDR2 YFSETQ, per germline. This CDR3 region has 16 residues. Trimming took off 7 bases at V and 1 base at J, with 17 bases between the two ends. The chain's CDR3 is CASVQDRLENTGELFF. As DNA, the CDR3 is TGCGCCAGCGTACAGGACAGACTAGAGAACACCGGGGAGCTGTTTTTT.

The J gene is TRBJ1-3, the V gene TRBV7-9; D gene uncertain. With 1 base removed from V and 0 bases from J, the gap between germline ends came to 10 bases. Germline V gene lookup returns CDR1 SEHNR and CDR2 FQNEAQ (reference sequence). This CDR3 is built from 16 residues. This CDR3 is CASSLGTVTSGNTIYF. The CDR3 coding sequence is TGTGCCAGCAGCTTAGGAACAGTGACCTCTGGAAACACCATATATTTT.

The V call is TRBV2, the J call TRBJ2-7; tentatively, D is TRBD2 (6 bases). Per germline, CDR1 SNHLY and CDR2 FYNNEI. The CDR3 has 12 amino acids. Trimming took 6 bases from V and 4 from J, leaving 10 bases between them. The CDR3 loop reads CASSERGYEQYF. The CDR3 nucleotides are TGTGCCAGCAGCGAACGGGGGTACGAGCAGTACTTC.

The rearrangement links TRBV7-2 to TRBJ2-5; TRBD2 might be the D (6 bases). The germline CDR1 and CDR2 sequences are SGHTA and FQGNSA. The CDR3 runs to 15 residues. The V end was cut by 7 bases, the J end by 5 bases, with 20 bases between. The CDR3 loop reads CASNLEGLPRETQYF. As DNA, the CDR3 is TGTGCCAGCAACCTAGAGGGACTCCCTCGGGAGACCCAGTACTTC.